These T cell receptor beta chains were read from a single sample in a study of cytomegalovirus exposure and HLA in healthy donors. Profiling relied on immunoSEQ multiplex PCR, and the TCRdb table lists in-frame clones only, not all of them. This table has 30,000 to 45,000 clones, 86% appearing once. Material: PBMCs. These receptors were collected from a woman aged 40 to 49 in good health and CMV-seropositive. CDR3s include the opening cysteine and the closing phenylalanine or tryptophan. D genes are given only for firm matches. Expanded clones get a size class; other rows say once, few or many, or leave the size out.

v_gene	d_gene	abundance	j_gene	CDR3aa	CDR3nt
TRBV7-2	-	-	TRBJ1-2	CASSLAMGRANYGYTF	TGTGCCAGCAGCTTAGCGATGGGGAGAGCTAACTATGGCTACACCTTC
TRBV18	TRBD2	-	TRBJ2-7	CASSPGLAGAQGYEQYF	TGTGCCAGCTCACCAGGCCTAGCGGGGGCCCAAGGCTACGAGCAGTACTTC
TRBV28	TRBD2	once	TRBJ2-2	CASSLGGAISLTGELFF	TGTGCCAGCAGTTTGGGAGGGGCCATATCGTTGACCGGGGAGCTGTTTTTT
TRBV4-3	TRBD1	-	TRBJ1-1	CASSHWTGAASEAFF	TGCGCCAGCAGCCACTGGACAGGGGCAGCGTCTGAAGCTTTCTTT
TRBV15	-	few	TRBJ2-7	CATSRDRGPYEQYF	TGTGCCACCAGCAGAGATCGCGGGCCCTACGAGCAGTACTTC
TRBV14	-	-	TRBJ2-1	CASSQAYEQFF	TGTGCCAGCAGCCAAGCATATGAGCAGTTCTTC
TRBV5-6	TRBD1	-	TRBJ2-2	CASSLYRGYQGGELFF	TGTGCCAGCAGCCTCTACAGGGGGTATCAGGGCGGGGAGCTGTTTTTT
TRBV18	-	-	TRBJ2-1	CASSPQGLEQFF	TGTGCCAGCTCACCACAGGGACTTGAGCAGTTCTTC
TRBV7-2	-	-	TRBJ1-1	CASSFGGTPGRGEAFF	TGTGCCAGCAGTTTCGGGGGGACCCCGGGACGGGGTGAAGCTTTCTTT
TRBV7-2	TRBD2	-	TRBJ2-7	CASSLKVAPASGSYEQYF	TGTGCCAGCAGCTTAAAAGTCGCCCCCGCTAGCGGCTCCTACGAGCAGTACTTC
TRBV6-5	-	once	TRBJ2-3	CASSYGAGASTDTQYF	TGTGCCAGCAGTTACGGTGCGGGGGCCAGCACAGATACGCAGTATTTT
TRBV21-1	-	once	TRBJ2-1	CANNTGGYYNEQFF	TGTGCCAACAACACAGGGGGCTACTACAATGAGCAGTTCTTC
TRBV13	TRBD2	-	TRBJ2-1	CASSLASGGPLSYNEQFF	TGTGCCAGCAGCTTGGCCAGCGGGGGACCTCTCTCCTACAATGAGCAGTTCTTC
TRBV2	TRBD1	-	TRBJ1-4	CASSRQGAREKLFF	TGTGCCAGCAGCCGACAGGGGGCGCGTGAAAAACTGTTTTTT
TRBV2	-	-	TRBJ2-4	CASSQGLLAKNIQYF	TGTGCCAGCAGCCAGGGACTCCTAGCCAAAAACATTCAGTACTTC